This note documents a single TCR beta chain sequence. This sample is drawn from a study of cytomegalovirus exposure and HLA in healthy donors. A multiplex PCR was run with 60 Vbeta primers and 13 Jbeta primers. Data came from immunoSEQ multiplex PCR; TCRdb stores just in-frame clones and leaves some out. Of fewer than 150,000 clones detected, about 80% appear once; the ten largest clones hold about 4.5%. The source material was PBMCs. The TCR comes from a man aged 30 to 45 in good health.

The CDR3 here is CASSVSPPPAVDEQFF. Written as DNA, the CDR3 is TGTGCCAGCAGCGTATCGCCGCCCCCCGCGGTCGATGAGCAGTTCTTC. The chain employs TRBV9 and TRBJ2-1; D is unresolved. CDR3 length: 16 amino acids. Between the trimmed V and J ends, which lost 1 base and 8 bases, there was a span of 19 bases. Germline CDR1 and CDR2: SGDLS and YYNGEE.